This T cell receptor (beta chain) was recovered during a study of cytomegalovirus exposure and HLA in healthy donors. Overall study findings and caveats: The authors enumerated some 160 TCR beta chains as linked to cytomegalovirus.

Trimming at V came to 3 bases and at J to 6 bases, leaving 7 bases not matched to a gene. Germline V gene lookup returns CDR1 SGDLS and CDR2 YYNGEE. This CDR3 region has 15 residues. PCR primers comprised 60 Vbeta and 13 Jbeta primers. TCRdb's copy holds only in-frame clones and misses some; the assay was immunoSEQ multiplex PCR. The sample includes approximately 150,000 clones, around four fifths seen only once; the top ten take roughly 5%. As to this clone: Antigen specificity is unknown.

Healthy individuals who donated bone marrow served as the donors. The source of this sequence is a girl aged 10-17 years in good health and CMV-seropositive. Sequencing was performed on PBMCs. V gene TRBV9 combines with J gene TRBJ2-1, with 9 bases aligning to TRBD1. The CDR3 nucleotides are TGTGCCAGCAGCGAGAGGACAGGGGATGGCAATGAGCAGTTCTTC. Protein sequence: CASSERTGDGNEQFF.